This entry is about one TCR beta chain. Its specificity is unknown. TCRdb's table, derived via immunoSEQ multiplex PCR, lists solely in-frame clones and lacks some. There are around 89,000 clones in the sample; around nine tenths occur only once, and about 6.1% lies in the top ten. The sample comes from a study of T cell responses to AZD1222 COVID-19 vaccine. General study points: Distributed over spike, vaccine-associated CD4 TCRs predominated at 160-218 and 743-854. Unmutated regions of variants are reportedly targeted by nearly half of spike-specific TCRs. After the peak T cell response, and only then, were repertoires sampled. Spike-specific TCR breadth and depth went up after people got two AZD1222 doses.

V shed 11 bases, J shed 3 bases, and the junction held 16 bases outside the gene matches. The CDR3 has 15 residues. Germline lookup yields CDR1 MNHEY and CDR2 SVGAGI. Source: peripheral blood, taken 28 days after the second AZD1222 dose. This clonotype was sampled from an adult who received the AZD1222 COVID-19 vaccine. This rearrangement joins TRBV6-5 to TRBJ2-7; TRBD1 aligns across 7 bases. Here the CDR3 DNA reads TGTGCCCTTAACAGGGGCACGGCCGCGGACTACGAGCAGTACTTC. It encodes CALNRGTAADYEQYF.